This T cell receptor (beta chain) is drawn from a study of cytomegalovirus exposure and HLA in healthy donors. Study observations and caveats: Earlier analysis yielded a pattern in which most TCR beta V segments were productive about 87% or about 30% of the time. Highly shared variants forming one cluster were likely a sequencing artifact.

In the case of this clone: Its antigen is still unknown.

This PCR relied on a set of 60 Vbeta primers and 13 Jbeta primers. Sequencing used immunoSEQ multiplex PCR; TCRdb keeps in-frame clones, though not all of them. The repertoire shows 150,000 to 200,000 clones; the top ten hold about 0.8%. From germline, CDR1 is SGHDT and CDR2 YYEEEE. V gave up 9 bases and J gave up 1 base, with 3 bases separating them. The CDR3 loop spans 10 amino acids. This receptor was identified in a woman between 18 and 29 years old in good health and CMV-seropositive. The gene calls are TRBV5-6 and TRBJ2-3, with unresolved D. Sequencing used PBMCs. The CDR3 DNA reads as TGTGCCACCGGCACAGATACGCAGTATTTT. Amino acid sequence: CATGTDTQYF. Variable domain in full (rest from reference TRBV5-6 and TRBJ2-3): DAGVTQSPTHLIKTRGQQVTLRCSPKSGHDTVSWYQQALGQGPQFIFQYYEEEERQRGNFPDRFSGHQFPNYSSELNVNALLLGDSALYLCATGTDTQYFGPGTRLTVL.